Sequencing of this TCR beta chain was carried out in a study of OX40 agonist ivuxolimab in advanced cancers. Study details: Ivuxolimab was delivered to patients intravenously every 2 weeks at doses spanning 0.01 to 10 mg/kg. A partial response was reached by three patients: one with hepatocellular carcinoma and two with cutaneous melanoma. From 23 to 79 years was the age range, with a mean of around 57 years, and 70% to 85% were male.

The germline V gene has CDR1 MNHEY and CDR2 SMNVEV (reference sequence). CDR3 length: 17 amino acids. V gave up 6 bases and J gave up 6 bases, with 21 bases separating them. Of note for this clone: Its antigen remains unidentified.

TCRdb keeps only in-frame clones here, not all; method: immunoSEQ multiplex PCR. The table includes more than 75,000 clones, approximately 90% detected once. Overall study results and limits: At 0.1 to 3.0 mg/kg and by week 6, CD4+ and CD8+ T cells in the blood had expanded clonally.

This rearrangement joins TRBV27 to TRBJ1-6, with D tentatively TRBD1 (5 bases). Sequenced material: CD4+ or CD8+ T cells sorted from blood, taken in a trial of the OX40 agonist ivuxolimab. The origin of this receptor is an adult with an advanced solid tumor such as melanoma, head and neck, liver or kidney cancer. CDR3 loop: CASRVIKSQGVNSPLHF. In DNA form, the CDR3 reads TGTGCCAGCAGAGTTATTAAGAGTCAGGGAGTTAATTCACCCCTCCACTTT.